One T cell receptor (beta chain) is described in this entry. With random hexamers, reverse transcription was performed on about 0.45 to 1 ug of RNA. TCRdb fed the immunoSEQ multiplex PCR reads into MiXCR, producing one record per CDR3 protein. The data contain some 200,000 distinct CDR3 sequences, approximately 94% of them singletons. The sample originates from a study of CD8 T cells in Susac syndrome. Overall study: Intravenous immunoglobulin alone or corticosteroids were being given to patients with Susac syndrome at blood draw, unless they were therapy-naive.

Negative isolation yielded the CD8+ and CD4+ T cells, while FACS enriched the TEMRA cells. Per the germline V gene, CDR1 is SQVTM and CDR2 is ANQGSEA. V lost 6 bases and J lost 5, with 16 bases in between. This CDR3 is built from 14 residues. This rearrangement joins TRBV29-1 to TRBJ2-2, with D perhaps given as TRBD1 or TRBD2 (5 bases each). The sequenced material came from CD4+ T cells from PBMCs. The clonotype was recovered from a human donor with Susac syndrome. As DNA, the CDR3 is TGCAGCGTGGCCTGGGGCCGAGGGACCGGGGAGCTGTTTTTT. Its protein product is CSVAWGRGTGELFF.